Listed here are 22 T cell receptor beta chains from one sample, sequenced in a study of shared clonotypes between healthy human individuals. Naive-designated CD8 cells lacked CD45RO, were positively enriched for CCR7, and omitted terminally differentiated effector memory CD45RA+ cells. Profiling relied on immunoSEQ multiplex PCR, and the TCRdb table lists in-frame clones only, not all of them. The table records hundreds of thousands of clones, about 96% of them present only once. The sample consisted of naive CD8+ T cells sorted from blood. Receptors were obtained from a woman aged 25-40 years in good health.

The chain employs TRBV6-5 and TRBJ2-3; the D call may be TRBD1 or TRBD2 (5 bases each). Germline assignment: CDR1 MNHEY and CDR2 SVGAGI. V was shortened by 10 bases and J by 4 bases, with 18 bases between the two germline ends. This CDR3 spans 14 amino acids. The CDR3 sequence: CAIGTSGGADTQYF. The DNA of the CDR3 is TGTGCCATAGGGACGTCCGGCGGCGCAGATACGCAGTATTTT.

This rearrangement joins TRBV7-8 to TRBJ1-4; TRBD1 matches 7 bases. Germline V gene sequence: CDR1 SGHVS, CDR2 FQNEAQ. CDR3 size: 14 residues. V dropped 6 bases and J dropped 7; count of bases not matched to a gene: 8. The CDR3 spells CASSNRQGREKLFF. The CDR3 DNA reads as TGTGCCAGCAGTAACCGACAGGGTCGTGAAAAACTGTTTTTT.

V is TRBV5-4 and J is TRBJ1-3, with D maybe TRBD1 (5 bases). This CDR3 region has 16 residues. Germline V lookup: CDR1 SGHNT, CDR2 YYREEE (reference sequence). The ends were cut back, 0 bases at V and 0 bases at J, with 10 bases in the middle. CDR3 sequence: CASSLAGLTSGNTIYF. The CDR3 region has the DNA TGTGCCAGCAGCTTGGCAGGGTTAACCTCTGGAAACACCATATATTTT.

The V call is TRBV6-6, the J call TRBJ1-5; D is unresolved. The CDR3 is 12 amino acids. The germline gives CDR1 MNHNY, CDR2 SVGAGI (reference sequence). V shed 7 bases and J shed 5 bases, with 9 bases lying between them. The chain's CDR3 is CASTTGDQPQHF. CDR3 sequence (DNA): TGTGCCAGCACCACGGGAGATCAGCCCCAGCATTTT.

This clone was found once. The rearrangement links TRBV6-1 to TRBJ2-5; TRBD2 matches at 8 bases. The CDR3 is made up of 16 amino acids. J lost 8 bases, V lost 1 base, and 12 bases had no gene match. Germline CDR1 reads MNHNS; CDR2 reads SASEGT. The CDR3 protein is CASSEGGLVGLDTQYF. As DNA, the CDR3 is TGTGCCAGCAGTGAAGGGGGACTAGTGGGTCTGGATACCCAGTACTTC.

This chain uses TRBV10-1 with TRBJ1-2, with D perhaps TRBD1 (5 bases). Trimming cost V 6 bases and J 5 bases, with 16 bases left between them. The germline CDR1 and CDR2 sequences are WNHNN and SYGVQD (reference sequence). There are 14 residues in the CDR3. The CDR3 DNA reads TGCGCCAGCAGCAAGACAGACCCCCTTTATGGCTACACCTTC. Translated, it gives CASSKTDPLYGYTF.

This chain uses TRBV7-9 with TRBJ2-1, with D possibly TRBD2 on 6 matching bases. The germline V gene has CDR1 SEHNR and CDR2 FQNEAQ (reference sequence). V was trimmed by 5 bases and J by 5 bases, leaving 10 bases between them. The CDR3 length is 13 residues. The CDR3 nucleotides read TGTGCCAGCAGCGCGGACTACAACAATGAGCAGTTCTTC. It specifies CASSADYNNEQFF.

The sample holds a few counts of this clone. Other DNA variants within this sample encode the same CDR3. This sequence joins TRBV28 and TRBJ1-1; no definite D call. The CDR3 runs to 13 residues. Between the trimmed V and J ends, which lost 3 bases and 0 bases, there was a span of 5 bases. Germline CDR1 is MDHEN and CDR2 is SYDVKM. CDR3 sequence reads: CASSFRMNTEAFF. In nucleotides, the CDR3 is TGTGCCAGCAGTTTCCGGATGAACACTGAAGCTTTCTTT.

The chain is built from TRBV4-1 and TRBJ2-7; D not resolved. With 0 bases removed from V and 3 bases from J, the gap between germline ends came to 6 bases. CDR1 is MGHRA, CDR2 YSYEKL, per germline. The CDR3 runs to 13 residues. In DNA, the CDR3 is TGCGCCAGCAGCCAAGATACAAGCTACGAGCAGTACTTC. Translated: CASSQDTSYEQYF.

The chain combines TRBV9 with TRBJ2-1; no clear D. Trimming took off 4 bases at V and 13 bases at J, with 18 bases between the two ends. Per germline, CDR1 SGDLS and CDR2 YYNGEE. The CDR3 is 13 residues long. CDR3 DNA sequence: TGTGCCAGCAGCCCGACCAGTGGGTCGGCACAGTTCTTC. Protein: CASSPTSGSAQFF.

This clone was observed a single time. The chain carries TRBV5-6 and TRBJ1-1, with D perhaps TRBD1 (5 bases). Germline CDR1 SGHDT, CDR2 YYEEEE. There are 12 residues in the CDR3. The V and J ends lost 2 bases and 6 bases respectively, with 8 bases between them. CDR3 loop: CASSLMGAEAFF. The CDR3 DNA is TGTGCCAGCAGCTTAATGGGGGCTGAAGCTTTCTTT. Drawing the rest from reference TRBV5-6 and TRBJ1-1, the complete variable domain is DAGVTQSPTHLIKTRGQQVTLRCSPKSGHDTVSWYQQALGQGPQFIFQYYEEEERQRGNFPDRFSGHQFPNYSSELNVNALLLGDSALYLCASSLMGAEAFFGQGTRLTVV.

The chain uses TRBV7-6 and TRBJ2-1; 10 nucleotides match TRBD2. V dropped 0 bases and J dropped 9; count of bases not matched to a gene: 5. The CDR3 runs to 15 residues. The germline V gene encodes CDR1 SGHVS and CDR2 FNYEAQ. CDR3 nucleotide sequence: TGTGCCAGCAGCTTAGCGAAACTAGCGGGATCTGAGCAGTTCTTC. It yields the protein CASSLAKLAGSEQFF.

The chain couples TRBV7-6 to TRBJ2-5; D may be TRBD1 (6 bases). Matching the DNA end better, TRBJ2-7 makes the J call doubtful. CDR1 and CDR2 (germline): SGHVS, FNYEAQ. This CDR3 is built from 13 residues. In nucleotides, the CDR3 is TGTGCCAGCAGCCCGTCCGGGACATCCGAGCAGTACTTC. It encodes CASSPSGTSEQYF.

This chain uses TRBV27 with TRBJ2-3, with D perhaps assigned TRBD1 or TRBD2 (6 bases each). The CDR3 is 15 residues long. Between the trimmed V and J ends, which lost 1 base and 3 bases, there was a span of 11 bases. Germline V CDR1 and CDR2: MNHEY, SMNVEV (reference sequence). CDR3 region: CASSLYWRGTDTQYF. Written as DNA, the CDR3 is TGTGCCAGCAGTTTATATTGGAGGGGGACAGATACGCAGTATTTT.

The J gene is TRBJ2-1, the V gene TRBV27; D is unresolved. The V gene's germline CDR1 is MNHEY and CDR2 SMNVEV (reference sequence). The length of the CDR3 is 13 residues. The germline V and J ends were trimmed by 6 bases and 2 bases, with 8 bases remaining between them. CDR3: CASSSATYNEQFF. The DNA for the CDR3 is TGTGCCAGCAGCTCCGCCACCTACAATGAGCAGTTCTTC.

The J gene is TRBJ2-1, the V gene TRBV19, with a possible D match to TRBD2 (5 bases). V dropped 5 bases and J dropped 7 bases, with 15 bases sitting between them. Germline V lookup: CDR1 LNHDA, CDR2 SQIVND (reference sequence). CDR3 length equals 14 residues. The CDR3 bases are TGTGCCAGTAGTGCGGGTCTGAAGGAGAATGAGCAGTTCTTC. This sequence encodes CASSAGLKENEQFF.

This clone appeared a single time. The rearrangement links TRBV5-6 to TRBJ1-2; D call uncertain. The CDR3 is 13 amino acids. The ends were cut back, 4 bases at V and 5 bases at J, with 12 bases in the middle. CDR1 and CDR2 from the germline V gene are SGHDT and YYEEEE. The CDR3 here is CASSGPGKYGYTF. CDR3 bases: TGTGCCAGCAGCGGACCGGGCAAATATGGCTACACCTTC.

This chain uses TRBV5-5 with TRBJ2-7, with D unresolved. This CDR3 contains 14 residues. Trimming cost V 0 bases and J 1 base, with 8 bases left between them. Germline V gene data show CDR1 as SGHKS and CDR2 as YYEKEE (reference sequence). The CDR3 region is CASSLEIKSYEQYF. Here the CDR3 DNA reads TGTGCCAGCAGCTTGGAGATTAAGTCCTACGAGCAGTACTTC.

This clone was seen once. The chain links TRBV9 to TRBJ2-3; D unclear. The CDR3 is 14 amino acids. CDR1 and CDR2 from the germline V gene are SGDLS and YYNGEE. Trimming shortened V by 0 bases and J by 0 bases, and 5 bases separated the two germline ends. The DNA for the CDR3 is TGTGCCAGCAGCGTAGATTGGAGCACAGATACGCAGTATTTT. Amino acids: CASSVDWSTDTQYF.

This rearrangement joins TRBV28 to TRBJ1-2; D possibly corresponds to TRBD1 (6 bases). Germline assignment: CDR1 MDHEN and CDR2 SYDVKM. V dropped 8 bases and J dropped 4 bases, with 23 bases sitting between them. The CDR3 spans 16 residues. CDR3 sequence: CASCRLLGQGSYGYTF. The CDR3 DNA reads TGTGCCAGCTGCAGGCTCCTCGGGCAGGGGAGCTATGGCTACACCTTC.

This chain connects TRBV5-4 to TRBJ2-1, with 9 bases aligning to TRBD2. Germline V gene sequence: CDR1 SGHNT, CDR2 YYREEE (reference sequence). With V trimmed by 4 bases and J by 4 bases, 6 bases remained unmatched. The CDR3 totals 15 residues. The CDR3 sequence: CASSTLTSGYNEQFF. The DNA of the CDR3 is TGTGCCAGCAGCACCCTGACTAGCGGATACAATGAGCAGTTCTTC.

The chain joins TRBV2 to TRBJ1-4; 10 bases are a match to TRBD1. Looked up from germline, CDR1 is SNHLY and CDR2 is FYNNEI. The CDR3 covers 16 residues. V trimming: 6 bases; J trimming: 0 bases; junction bases outside the gene matches: 4. The CDR3 DNA follows: TGTGCCAGCAGCCACGGACAGGGGGCAACTAATGAAAAACTGTTTTTT. It specifies CASSHGQGATNEKLFF.